These 31 T cell receptor beta chains came from one sample sequenced in a study of human T cells and chemical hapten exposure. A single record per CDR3 protein comes from TCRdb applying MiXCR to the RACE reads. Among under 400,000 distinct CDR3 sequences listed, 5.1% were seen once. Time point described: pre-sensitization, week 0. As to treatment: therapeutic diphenylcyclopropenone sensitization with weekly scalp DPC. The source material was whole blood, sampled in connection with sensitization to the hapten diphenylcyclopropenone (DPC). The receptors were gathered from a woman in her forties or fifties with alopecia areata. Some clones in this sample may be carry-over from other donors' samples.

This chain links TRBV30 with TRBJ1-4, with 8 bases aligning to TRBD1. Losses at the gene ends were 5 bases for V and 6 bases for J; bases not matched to a gene: 8. The CDR3 totals 14 residues. Germline values: CDR1 GTSNPN, CDR2 SVGIG (reference sequence). The CDR3 DNA sequence: TGTGCCTGGGTCGACAGGGGTCGCGATGAAAAACTGTTTTTT. Translation: CAWVDRGRDEKLFF.

This clonotype has ten or more counts. CDR3 region: CASSLSRDNSPLHF. CDR3 coding DNA: TGTGCCAGCAGCTTATCCAGGGATAATTCACCCCTCCACTTT. The chain links TRBV7-3 to TRBJ1-6; D may be TRBD1 (5 bases). Germline-derived CDR1 and CDR2 are SGHTA and FQGTGA. Trimming cost V 2 bases and J 5 bases, with 7 bases left between them. This CDR3 has 14 residues.

The sample holds a few counts of this clonotype. The chain uses TRBV2 and TRBJ2-1, with D unclear. The CDR3 extends over 12 amino acids. The germline gives CDR1 SNHLY, CDR2 FYNNEI. The V and J ends lost 6 bases and 6 bases respectively, with 9 bases between them. The CDR3 DNA sequence: TGTGCCAGCAGCACCCAAAGCAATGAGCAGTTCTTC. Translated, it gives CASSTQSNEQFF.

There are many counts of this clonotype. The rearrangement joins TRBV7-2 to TRBJ1-5; no clear D. Germline CDR1 and CDR2: SGHTA and FQGNSA. The V end lost 5 bases, the J end lost 1 base, and 6 bases lay between the germline ends. The length of the CDR3 is 13 residues. CDR3 region: CASSERSNQPQHF. CDR3 sequence (DNA): TGTGCCAGCAGCGAGAGAAGCAATCAGCCCCAGCATTTT.

In this sample, this clonotype turned up many times. This chain connects TRBV11-2 to TRBJ2-4; D might be TRBD1 or TRBD2, each matching 5 bases. Germline CDR1 is SGHAT and CDR2 is FQNNGV. The CDR3 extends over 18 amino acids. Trimming took off 1 base at V and 1 base at J, with 17 bases between the two ends. The CDR3 bases are TGTGCCAGCAGCTTAGCGGCCAGGGACCTTTGGGCCAAAAACATTCAGTACTTC. Its translation is CASSLAARDLWAKNIQYF.

At least ten counts were recorded for this clonotype. The genes are TRBV25-1 and TRBJ1-1; TRBD1 is a possible D gene (5 bases). This CDR3 is built from 15 residues. The V gene lost 6 bases and the J gene lost 1 base, with 15 bases spanning the gap. Germline-derived CDR1 and CDR2 are MGHDK and SYGVNS. CDR3 sequence reads: CASRGTGGENTEAFF. For the CDR3, the DNA is TGTGCCAGCAGAGGCACCGGGGGGGAGAACACTGAAGCTTTCTTT.

This clonotype was counted many times. V gene TRBV7-2 combines with J gene TRBJ2-3; TRBD2 is a possible D gene (6 bases). The CDR3 covers 15 residues. Looked up from germline, CDR1 is SGHTA and CDR2 is FQGNSA. The V and J ends lost 5 bases and 0 bases respectively, with 12 bases between them. The CDR3 region is CASSQGLYSTDTQYF. CDR3 nucleotide sequence: TGTGCCAGCAGCCAGGGACTTTATAGCACAGATACGCAGTATTTT. The full variable domain, rest sourced from reference TRBV7-2 and TRBJ2-3, is GAGVSQSPSNKVTEKGKDVELRCDPISGHTALYWYRQSLGQGLEFLIYFQGNSAPDKSGLPSDRFSAERTGGSVSTLTIQRTQQEDSAVYLCASSQGLYSTDTQYFGPGTRLTVL.

This clonotype has a handful of counts. The chain joins TRBV7-2 to TRBJ2-3; 8 nucleotides align to TRBD2. CDR3 length equals 17 residues. The germline CDR1 and CDR2 sequences are SGHTA and FQGNSA. Losses at the gene ends were 1 base for V and 4 bases for J; bases not matched to a gene: 10. The CDR3 DNA is TGTGCCAGCAGCTTAGGGCTAGCGGAAGCGGGAGCAGATACGCAGTATTTT. As protein: CASSLGLAEAGADTQYF.

This clonotype has just a few counts. The rearrangement links TRBV6-5 to TRBJ2-2; D possibly uses TRBD1 or TRBD2 (6 bases each). In germline, CDR1 is MNHEY, CDR2 SVGAGI. V dropped 5 bases and J dropped 0 bases, with 10 bases sitting between them. CDR3 size: 15 residues. CDR3 DNA sequence: TGTGCCAGCAGTCAGGGGAGGCCGAACACCGGGGAGCTGTTTTTT. Protein sequence: CASSQGRPNTGELFF.

This clonotype was counted many times. The V call is TRBV6-2 or TRBV6-3, the J call TRBJ2-1; TRBD1 matches 9 bases. The V gene end was trimmed by 4 bases and the J gene end by 6 bases; junction bases not matched to a gene: 10. This CDR3 is 16 amino acids long. Germline V lookup: CDR1 MNHEY, CDR2 SVGEGT. In nucleotides, the CDR3 is TGTGCCAGCAGTTCCCCCTGGGGGACAGGGTCCAATGAGCAGTTCTTC. The encoded protein is CASSSPWGTGSNEQFF.

The sample holds a few counts of this clonotype. The rearrangement links TRBV7-2 to TRBJ1-2; D not certain. The germline V and J ends were trimmed by 1 base and 3 bases, with 12 bases remaining between them. This CDR3 has 15 residues. Germline V gives CDR1 SGHTA, CDR2 FQGNSA. This chain's CDR3 is CASSLDGPADYGYTF. In DNA, the CDR3 is TGTGCCAGCAGCTTAGATGGCCCCGCAGACTATGGCTACACCTTC.

This clonotype was seen many times. CDR3 protein: CASSFTNEQYF. Here the CDR3 DNA reads TGTGCCAGCAGTTTTACCAACGAGCAGTACTTC. The rearrangement joins TRBV6-2 or TRBV6-3 to TRBJ2-7; no reliable D call. There are 11 residues in the CDR3. In germline, CDR1 is MNHEY, CDR2 SVGEGT. The germline V and J ends were trimmed by 4 bases and 5 bases, with 6 bases remaining between them.

The chain uses TRBV7-2 and TRBJ1-5; no clear D. The CDR3 runs to 15 residues. With 2 bases removed from V and 3 bases from J, the gap between germline ends came to 11 bases. Germline loops: CDR1 SGHTA, CDR2 FQGNSA. CDR3 in DNA: TGTGCCAGCAGCTTAAATGCAGGCCTCAATCAGCCCCAGCATTTT. As protein: CASSLNAGLNQPQHF.

V and J are TRBV6-6 and TRBJ2-1; 10 bases fit TRBD2. The CDR3 has 16 amino acids. The germline gives CDR1 MNHNY, CDR2 SVGAGI (reference sequence). With 8 bases clipped from V and 1 base from J, the junction kept 8 bases outside the gene matches. Here the CDR3 reads CASGPSGGFSYNEQFF. In nucleotides, the CDR3 is TGTGCCAGCGGCCCTAGCGGGGGATTTTCCTACAATGAGCAGTTCTTC.

In its sample, this clonotype was seen many times. This chain connects TRBV7-2 to TRBJ1-1; weak D call: TRBD1 (5 bases). This CDR3 spans 14 amino acids. The germline V and J ends were trimmed by 4 bases and 10 bases, with 19 bases remaining between them. Germline CDR1 SGHTA, CDR2 FQGNSA. CDR3 sequence: CASSSNGAAKRAFF. In DNA form, the CDR3 reads TGTGCCAGCAGCTCGAATGGGGCAGCTAAGAGAGCTTTCTTT.

The J gene is TRBJ2-7, the V gene TRBV19; a possible D gene is TRBD1 (5 bases). Trimming removed 1 base at V and 1 base at J, with 11 bases between. The length of the CDR3 is 15 residues. The germline gives CDR1 LNHDA, CDR2 SQIVND (reference sequence). Here the CDR3 DNA reads TGTGCCAGTAGTATAGTACAGGACCAGTCCTACGAGCAGTACTTC. Amino acid sequence: CASSIVQDQSYEQYF.

The chain links TRBV18 to TRBJ2-1; the match to TRBD2 covers 7 bases. V lost 8 bases and J lost 0; bases outside the gene matches: 7. This CDR3 is 15 amino acids long. The germline V gene has CDR1 KGHSH and CDR2 LQKENI. The CDR3 region is CASTRGGGSYNEQFF. CDR3 DNA: TGTGCCAGCACCCGAGGCGGGGGCTCCTACAATGAGCAGTTCTTC.

In its sample, this clonotype was seen many times. The chain joins TRBV7-9 to TRBJ2-5; no clear D. V was cut by 1 base and J by 1 base, with 13 bases left in between. CDR3 size: 16 residues. From germline, CDR1 is SEHNR and CDR2 FQNEAQ (reference sequence). CDR3 sequence (DNA): TGTGCCAGCAGCTTAGTTACGGGTCAGGCCCAAGAGACCCAGTACTTC. This translates into CASSLVTGQAQETQYF.

This chain uses TRBV29-1 with TRBJ2-1; D gene unclear. The V gene lost 5 bases and the J gene lost 3 bases, with 17 bases spanning the gap. Germline V gene data show CDR1 as SQVTM and CDR2 as ANQGSEA. This CDR3 has 15 residues. CDR3 protein: CSVQPRPQHYNEQFF. In DNA form, the CDR3 reads TGCAGCGTTCAACCTCGGCCCCAACACTACAATGAGCAGTTCTTC.

In this sample, this clonotype turned up many times. The CDR3 loop is CSAARLAGSTDTQYF. The CDR3 nucleotides are TGCAGTGCTGCTAGACTAGCGGGGAGCACAGATACGCAGTATTTT. The chain carries TRBV20-1 and TRBJ2-3, with TRBD2 matching over 11 bases. CDR1 and CDR2 from the germline V gene are DFQATT and SNEGSKA (reference sequence). CDR3 length: 15 amino acids. V trimming: 5 bases; J trimming: 0 bases; junction bases outside the gene matches: 4.

J is TRBJ1-2 and V is TRBV4-2; D not certain. V shed 5 bases and J shed 0 bases, with 13 bases lying between them. CDR1 is LGHNA, CDR2 YNFKEQ, per germline. The CDR3 length is 15 residues. The CDR3 DNA sequence: TGTGCCAGCAGCGCCCGATTGGCAGCTAACTATGGCTACACCTTC. Translated: CASSARLAANYGYTF.

This clonotype has at least ten counts. The CDR3 region is CSASSNEQFF. CDR3 nucleotides: TGCAGTGCTAGCAGCAATGAGCAGTTCTTC. The rearrangement joins TRBV20-1 to TRBJ2-1; D unresolved. The CDR3 has 10 amino acids. Per germline, CDR1 DFQATT and CDR2 SNEGSKA (reference sequence). V was shortened by 3 bases and J by 6 bases, with 3 bases between the two germline ends.

The V call is TRBV4-2, the J call TRBJ2-3; 8 bases map to TRBD1. The CDR3 is made up of 16 amino acids. The trim removed 2 bases at V and 5 bases at J, leaving 9 bases unmatched. CDR1 LGHNA and CDR2 YNFKEQ come from the germline V gene. The CDR3 protein is CASSQRSPGGIDTQYF. The CDR3 nucleotides are TGTGCCAGCAGCCAACGATCCCCAGGGGGCATAGATACGCAGTATTTT.

This clonotype was picked up many times. The chain employs TRBV7-9 and TRBJ2-3; D tentatively reads TRBD1 or TRBD2 (6 bases each). Germline lookup yields CDR1 SEHNR and CDR2 FQNEAQ (reference sequence). This CDR3 is 16 amino acids long. V lost 4 bases, J lost 0 bases, and 14 bases lay in between. DNA of the CDR3: TGTGCCAGCAGCTCTTTGGGGGGCGCTAGCACAGATACGCAGTATTTT. Residues: CASSSLGGASTDTQYF.

This clonotype came up many times. The chain is built from TRBV10-3 and TRBJ2-3; D is unresolved. Germline V CDR1 and CDR2: ENHRY, SYGVKD. The V gene lost 4 bases and the J gene lost 0 bases, with 8 bases spanning the gap. The CDR3 runs to 14 residues. Written as DNA, the CDR3 is TGTGCCATCAGTGGCACTGGTAGCACAGATACGCAGTATTTT. Translated: CAISGTGSTDTQYF.

As regards this clonotype: A much larger clone is a single base away; this may be a read error. V is TRBV12-3 or TRBV12-4 and J is TRBJ1-5, with D tentatively TRBD1 (5 bases). This CDR3 has 15 residues. The CDR3 sequence: CASSLGLLSSQPQHF. DNA of the CDR3: TGTGCCAGCAGCCTGGGACTGCTTAGCAGTCAGCCCCAGCATTTT.

There are a few counts of this clonotype. The chain carries TRBV29-1 and TRBJ2-5, with 7 bases identical to TRBD2. Per the germline V gene, CDR1 is SQVTM and CDR2 is ANQGSEA. CDR3 length equals 12 residues. Trimming took 8 bases from V and 4 from J; bases not matched to a gene: 7. In DNA, the CDR3 is TGCAGCCTCAGTAGGGAGGGAGAGACCCAGTACTTC. Translated, it gives CSLSREGETQYF.

The sample holds a few counts of this clonotype. V and J are TRBV29-1 and TRBJ2-2; a weak D match, TRBD1 (5 bases). The germline V and J ends were trimmed by 7 bases and 1 base, with 7 bases remaining between them. This CDR3 contains 12 residues. Germline V gene sequence: CDR1 SQVTM, CDR2 ANQGSEA. CDR3 nucleotide sequence: TGCAGCGGAGGACAGAACACCGGGGAGCTGTTTTTT. Translating it yields CSGGQNTGELFF.

The CDR3 bases are TGTGCCAGCAGTTACTCGGTACTAGCGGGAGGGAACAATGAGCAGTTCTTC. Translation gives CASSYSVLAGGNNEQFF. The V and J genes are TRBV6-6 and TRBJ2-1; TRBD2 agrees at 13 bases. V shed 0 bases, J shed 5 bases, and the junction held 4 bases outside the gene matches. The CDR3 sequence is 17 residues long. Germline V gives CDR1 MNHNY, CDR2 SVGAGI (reference sequence).

This clonotype has at least ten counts. The chain carries TRBV29-1 and TRBJ2-7; D ambiguous. CDR1 SQVTM and CDR2 ANQGSEA come from the germline V gene. V lost 4 bases to trimming and J lost 5 bases, with 15 bases between them. The CDR3 is made up of 13 amino acids. CDR3 bases: TGCAGCGTTGTCCCGGTGGGCGTCCACGAGCAGTACTTC. Translating gives CSVVPVGVHEQYF.

This clonotype was seen ten or more times. The V and J genes are TRBV28 and TRBJ2-6; TRBD1 matches 8 bases. CDR3 length: 15 residues. Germline trimming cut 6 bases from V and 2 bases from J; bases unmatched to any gene: 3. CDR1 and CDR2 from the germline V gene are MDHEN and SYDVKM. The CDR3 DNA follows: TGTGCCAGCAGCTTCAGGGGGCCTGGGGCCAACGTCCTGACTTTC. Translation: CASSFRGPGANVLTF.